The source of this T cell receptor (beta chain) is a study of spatial heterogeneity in lung cancer. Findings of the study overall: Within tumors, counts of expanded alpha and beta TCRs tracked tumor mutation counts.

TCRdb reprocessed the 5' RACE reads via MiXCR and lists one record per CDR3 protein. Of 18,000 or so distinct CDR3 sequences in the sample, about 9.6% are singletons; the top ten hold roughly a fifth. The time point: sample taken at primary tumor resection. About this clonotype: Its cognate antigen is unknown. Because the library targeted alpha chains, this beta chain is an off-target read whose size means little.

V lost 3 bases, J lost 5 bases, and 8 bases lay in between. The CDR3 is 12 amino acids. Germline V gene data show CDR1 as MNHNS and CDR2 as SASEGT. The source is a female donor with early-stage non-small cell lung cancer. The sequencing used lung tumor tissue, collected at surgery. The chain carries TRBV6-1 and TRBJ2-7; the D gene is possibly TRBD2 (5 bases). CDR3 residues: CASSDIGDEQYF. The CDR3 nucleotides are TGTGCCAGCAGTGACATCGGGGACGAGCAGTACTTC.